The 30 T cell receptor beta chains below were found in one sample sequenced in a study of shared clonotypes between healthy human individuals. TCRdb's copy holds only in-frame clones and misses some; the assay was immunoSEQ multiplex PCR. The sample lists some 490,000 clones, about 78% occurring once. The sequenced sample consisted of PBMCs. These receptors came from a woman aged 40 to 50 in good health. Some clones in this sample may be carry-over from other donors' samples.

The chain carries TRBV11-2 and TRBJ2-7; weak D call: TRBD1 (5 bases). The V gene's germline CDR1 is SGHAT and CDR2 FQNNGV. The ends were cut back, 5 bases at V and 3 bases at J, with 11 bases in the middle. This CDR3 has 13 amino acids. CDR3 DNA: TGTGCCAGCAGCCCTCGACAGATCTACGAGCAGTACTTC. Its translation: CASSPRQIYEQYF. Based on the CDR3 plus reference TRBV11-2 and TRBJ2-7, the full variable domain is EAGVAQSPRYKIIEKRQSVAFWCNPISGHATLYWYQQILGQGPKLLIQFQNNGVVDDSQLPKDRFSAERLKGVDSTLKIQPAKLEDSAVYLCASSPRQIYEQYFGPGTRLTVT.

The gene calls are TRBV21-1 and TRBJ2-1; the table names TRBD2, a call not compared with the DNA. TRBV21-1 is termed a pseudogene. The CDR3 loop spans 16 amino acids. Here the CDR3 reads CASPQREGLPGNEQFF. In DNA, the CDR3 is TGTGCCAGCCCGCAGCGGGAGGGCCTTCCGGGTAATGAGCAGTTCTTC.

This clone was detected a few times. The chain has TRBV18 and TRBJ1-1; D may be TRBD1 (5 bases). Germline CDR1 and CDR2: KGHSH and LQKENI. The CDR3 totals 15 residues. Trimming removed 4 bases at V and 2 bases at J, with 14 bases between. The CDR3 sequence: CASSLTQGTNTEAFF. The CDR3 DNA sequence: TGTGCCAGCTCACTTACCCAGGGTACCAACACTGAAGCTTTCTTT.

This chain connects TRBV25-1 to TRBJ2-7; D is unclear. There are 14 residues in the CDR3. V lost 4 bases to trimming and J lost 2 bases, with 12 bases between them. Germline loops: CDR1 MGHDK, CDR2 SYGVNS. CDR3 nucleotide sequence: TGTGCCAGCAGTGCTTATGGACCGCCCTACGAGCAGTACTTC. It yields the protein CASSAYGPPYEQYF.

This chain uses TRBV7-8 with TRBJ2-7; TRBD2 might be the D (5 bases). Germline loops: CDR1 SGHVS, CDR2 FQNEAQ. Trimming pared 3 bases from V and 2 bases from J, leaving 11 bases between. The CDR3 runs to 14 residues. The CDR3 DNA sequence: TGTGCCAGCAGCTTGACTATCTCTACCTACGAGCAGTACTTC. It is translated as CASSLTISTYEQYF. Looking up the rest from reference TRBV7-8 and TRBJ2-7 gives the full variable domain: GAGVSQSPRYKVAKRGQDVALRCDPISGHVSLFWYQQALGQGPEFLTYFQNEAQLDKSGLPSDRFFAERPEGSVSTLKIQRTQQEDSAVYLCASSLTISTYEQYFGPGTRLTVT.

The chain is built from TRBV19 and TRBJ2-2, with TRBD2 matching 11 bases. With 3 bases clipped from V and 6 bases from J, the junction kept 3 bases outside the gene matches. The CDR3 extends over 15 amino acids. Germline lookup yields CDR1 LNHDA and CDR2 SQIVND (reference sequence). The CDR3 loop is CASSITSGSAGELFF. The CDR3 region has the DNA TGTGCCAGTAGTATTACTAGCGGGAGTGCCGGGGAGCTGTTTTTT.

A single count supports this clone. This chain links TRBV7-3 with TRBJ2-2; 10 nucleotides match TRBD2. J gave up 3 bases and V 2 bases, and 3 bases lay outside the gene matches. Germline V gene data show CDR1 as SGHTA and CDR2 as FQGTGA. The CDR3 sequence is 16 residues long. The CDR3 reads CASSLGAGGYTGELFF. The CDR3 DNA follows: TGTGCCAGCAGCTTAGGAGCGGGAGGGTACACCGGGGAGCTGTTTTTT. The entire variable domain, with the rest obtained from reference TRBV7-3 and TRBJ2-2, is as follows: GAGVSQTPSNKVTEKGKYVELRCDPISGHTALYWYRQSLGQGPEFLIYFQGTGAADDSGLPNDRFFAVRPEGSVSTLKIQRTERGDSAVYLCASSLGAGGYTGELFFGEGSRLTVL.

This chain connects TRBV19 to TRBJ2-1; D remains unclear. This CDR3 has 13 amino acids. CDR1 is LNHDA, CDR2 SQIVND, per germline (reference sequence). Trimming stripped 6 bases from V and 7 bases from J, with 13 bases between. CDR3 residues: CASSLSWVNEQFF. The CDR3 DNA sequence: TGTGCCAGTAGCCTTTCCTGGGTTAATGAGCAGTTCTTC.

The J gene is TRBJ2-5, the V gene TRBV29-1; the D gene is possibly TRBD1 (5 bases). V lost 3 bases to trimming and J lost 1 base, with 12 bases between them. This CDR3 spans 14 amino acids. The germline V gene has CDR1 SQVTM and CDR2 ANQGSEA. The CDR3 DNA sequence: TGCAGCGTTGAGGTCGGGCAGGGCCAAGAGACCCAGTACTTC. Amino acid sequence: CSVEVGQGQETQYF.

This clone was seen more than once but under ten times. This chain links TRBV5-4 with TRBJ2-2; D not certain. Trimming took off 4 bases at V and 5 bases at J, with 15 bases between the two ends. The CDR3 covers 15 residues. Per the germline V gene, CDR1 is SGHNT and CDR2 is YYREEE (reference sequence). CDR3 amino acids: CASSPRVSVTGELFF. CDR3 in DNA: TGTGCCAGCAGCCCCCGTGTTTCCGTAACCGGGGAGCTGTTTTTT.

The rearrangement uses TRBV9 and TRBJ2-2, with D tentatively TRBD2 (6 bases). CDR1 is SGDLS and CDR2 is YYNGEE in the germline V gene. This CDR3 has 15 amino acids. V lost 7 bases and J lost 5, with 18 bases in between. The CDR3: CASDTGPGRTGELFF. DNA for the CDR3: TGTGCCAGCGATACGGGACCTGGGAGGACCGGGGAGCTGTTTTTT.

This clone was observed a single time. The chain is built from TRBV27 and TRBJ1-5; D may be TRBD1 (6 bases). The CDR3 sequence is 14 residues long. Trimming removed 5 bases from V and 3 bases from J, with 11 bases in between. Germline V CDR1 and CDR2: MNHEY, SMNVEV (reference sequence). The CDR3 here is CASSPRTDNQPQHF. The CDR3 bases are TGTGCCAGCAGTCCGAGGACAGACAATCAGCCCCAGCATTTT.

This clone was detected only a few times. No conserved phenylalanine or tryptophan ends this CDR3, so it is likely a read error. It is unclear where the CDR3 begins or ends on the DNA, so no DNA is shown, and the CDR3 is as TCRdb lists it. The chain combines TRBV28 with TRBJ2-7; the DNA was not used to check the table's D call, TRBD1. The CDR3 numbers 13 amino acids, ends counted. Germline V lookup: CDR1 MDHEN, CDR2 SYDVKM. The CDR3 region is CASSPPEGGPPQK.

The rearrangement links TRBV19 to TRBJ1-3; D gene uncertain. V shed 6 bases and J shed 4 bases, with 13 bases lying between them. The germline V gene has CDR1 LNHDA and CDR2 SQIVND (reference sequence). The CDR3 runs 14 residues. CDR3 protein: CASRSSDSGNTIYF. Written as DNA, the CDR3 is TGTGCCAGTAGGAGCAGCGATAGCGGAAACACCATATATTTT.

The CDR3 DNA is TGTGCCAGCAGCTTGTGGGGGCTGGAGACCCAGTACTTC. Residues: CASSLWGLETQYF. This chain uses TRBV5-6 with TRBJ2-5; D perhaps matches TRBD1 (6 bases). V gave up 1 base and J gave up 5 bases, with 9 bases separating them. CDR1 is SGHDT and CDR2 is YYEEEE in the germline V gene. The CDR3 extends over 13 amino acids.

The V gene is TRBV18, the J gene TRBJ2-3, with a tentative D call TRBD1 (5 bases). Per germline, CDR1 KGHSH and CDR2 LQKENI. The V and J ends lost 0 bases and 2 bases respectively, with 6 bases between them. The CDR3 sequence is 14 residues long. CDR3 in amino acids: CASSPPRDTDTQYF. The CDR3 coding sequence is TGTGCCAGCTCACCACCCAGGGACACAGATACGCAGTATTTT.

This chain joins TRBV19 and TRBJ1-5; D gene uncertain. V lost 3 bases, J lost 2 bases, and 14 bases lay in between. This CDR3 has 16 residues. Germline V gene data show CDR1 as LNHDA and CDR2 as SQIVND (reference sequence). The CDR3 sequence: CASSISGYTGNQPQHF. The CDR3 coding sequence is TGTGCCAGTAGTATCTCGGGATATACGGGCAATCAGCCCCAGCATTTT. The full variable domain, rest sourced from reference TRBV19 and TRBJ1-5, is DGGITQSPKYLFRKEGQNVTLSCEQNLNHDAMYWYRQDPGQGLRLIYYSQIVNDFQKGDIAEGYSVSREKKESFPLTVTSAQKNPTAFYLCASSISGYTGNQPQHFGDGTRLSIL.

The chain couples TRBV6-6 to TRBJ1-5; D remains unclear. V was shortened by 2 bases and J by 4 bases, with 9 bases between the two germline ends. This CDR3 contains 14 residues. The germline gives CDR1 MNHNY, CDR2 SVGAGI (reference sequence). The CDR3 DNA reads as TGTGCCAGCAGTTACCCGACCGGTAATCAGCCCCAGCATTTT. This codes for CASSYPTGNQPQHF.

This clone has only a few counts. Since a much larger clone is just one base distant, this may be a read error. The chain employs TRBV11-2 and TRBJ1-1; D is ambiguous. The CDR3 runs to 11 residues. Germline values: CDR1 SGHAT, CDR2 FQNNGV. V was trimmed by 6 bases and J by 1 base, leaving 3 bases between them. CDR3 amino acids: CASRQNTEAFF. CDR3 in DNA: TGTGCCAGCAGGCAGAACACTGAAGCTTTCTTT. The full variable domain, rest sourced from reference TRBV11-2 and TRBJ1-1, is EAGVAQSPRYKIIEKRQSVAFWCNPISGHATLYWYQQILGQGPKLLIQFQNNGVVDDSQLPKDRFSAERLKGVDSTLKIQPAKLEDSAVYLCASRQNTEAFFGQGTRLTVV.

This chain uses TRBV30 with TRBJ2-3; D is unresolved. Looked up from germline, CDR1 is GTSNPN and CDR2 is SVGIG (reference sequence). With 4 bases removed from V and 0 bases from J, the gap between germline ends came to 8 bases. CDR3 length equals 13 residues. CDR3 amino acids: CAWKKTSTDTQYF. Written as DNA, the CDR3 is TGTGCCTGGAAGAAAACTAGCACAGATACGCAGTATTTT.

A single count supports this clone. This rearrangement joins TRBV5-1 to TRBJ2-3; D is ambiguous. From germline, CDR1 is SGHRS and CDR2 YFSETQ. Trimming left V 3 bases short and J 6 bases short, with 8 bases between. The CDR3 extends over 12 amino acids. CDR3 protein: CASSSLGDTQYF. CDR3 DNA: TGCGCCAGCAGCTCTTTGGGGGATACGCAGTATTTT.

The chain employs TRBV5-4 and TRBJ2-5; no clear D. V dropped 4 bases and J dropped 2 bases, with 15 bases sitting between them. The CDR3 is made up of 15 amino acids. In germline, CDR1 is SGHNT, CDR2 YYREEE (reference sequence). The DNA for the CDR3 is TGTGCCAGCAGCCAAGGACCGCTAAAACAAGAGACCCAGTACTTC. It yields the protein CASSQGPLKQETQYF.

This chain joins TRBV28 and TRBJ2-3; D gene uncertain. CDR1 and CDR2 from the germline V gene are MDHEN and SYDVKM. V gave up 2 bases and J gave up 2 bases, with 11 bases separating them. This CDR3 contains 15 residues. The chain's CDR3 is CASSLLRSDTDTQYF. The CDR3 region has the DNA TGTGCCAGCAGTTTACTTCGGAGTGACACAGATACGCAGTATTTT.

This clone has only one observation. The rearrangement links TRBV2 to TRBJ2-1, with D perhaps given as TRBD1 or TRBD2 (5 bases each). The V and J ends lost 8 bases and 2 bases respectively, with 10 bases between them. Germline CDR1 SNHLY, CDR2 FYNNEI. The CDR3 loop spans 13 amino acids. CDR3 sequence (DNA): TGTGCCAGCGGATCGGGGCCCTACAATGAGCAGTTCTTC. This encodes CASGSGPYNEQFF.

This sequence joins TRBV28 and TRBJ2-7; D gene ambiguous. The CDR3 is 14 amino acids. V was clipped by 2 bases and J by 2 bases, with 10 bases between them. Germline lookup yields CDR1 MDHEN and CDR2 SYDVKM. CDR3 loop: CASSLLRPPYEQYF. The CDR3 nucleotides are TGTGCCAGCAGTTTACTCCGTCCCCCCTACGAGCAGTACTTC.

This chain uses TRBV15 with TRBJ2-1, with TRBD2 identical over 11 bases. The V gene end was trimmed by 1 base and the J gene end by 0 bases; junction bases not matched to a gene: 8. This CDR3 contains 19 residues. Looked up from germline, CDR1 is LNHNV and CDR2 is YYDKDF (reference sequence). The CDR3 coding sequence is TGTGCCACCAGCAGAGGGCTAGCGGGAGGCCTTAGCTCCTACAATGAGCAGTTCTTC. The encoded protein is CATSRGLAGGLSSYNEQFF.

The V call is TRBV6-1, the J call TRBJ2-1, with TRBD2 identical over 12 bases. This CDR3 contains 15 residues. V was clipped by 6 bases and J by 8 bases; unmatched bases: 8. Germline CDR1 MNHNS, CDR2 SASEGT. The CDR3, as DNA: TGTGCCAGCAGGGCCTTACTAGCGGGAGGCCATGAGCAGTTCTTC. Translating it yields CASRALLAGGHEQFF.

The chain couples TRBV18 to TRBJ2-1; TRBD2 aligns across 11 bases. This CDR3 contains 16 residues. The germline V gene has CDR1 KGHSH and CDR2 LQKENI. The V and J ends lost 3 bases and 8 bases, in that order; junction bases with no gene match: 9. CDR3 loop: CASSPYTSGSLDEQFF. In DNA form, the CDR3 reads TGTGCCAGCTCACCCTATACTAGCGGGAGTCTAGATGAGCAGTTCTTC. Complete variable domain (other parts from reference TRBV18 and TRBJ2-1): NAGVMQNPRHLVRRRGQEARLRCSPMKGHSHVYWYRQLPEEGLKFMVYLQKENIIDESGMPKERFSAEFPKEGPSILRIQQVVRGDSAAYFCASSPYTSGSLDEQFFGPGTRLTVL.

This chain uses TRBV28 with TRBJ1-5; weak D call: TRBD1 (5 bases). The CDR3 has 15 residues. Trimming shortened V by 8 bases and J by 3 bases, and 17 bases separated the two germline ends. Germline CDR1 and CDR2: MDHEN and SYDVKM. The CDR3 DNA reads as TGTGCCAGCGCCCGGAGGGACCCATACAATCAGCCCCAGCATTTT. Its translation: CASARRDPYNQPQHF.

The chain is built from TRBV7-8 and TRBJ2-7; the match to TRBD1 covers 10 bases. Germline V gives CDR1 SGHVS, CDR2 FQNEAQ. J was trimmed by 2 bases and V by 5 bases; bases with no gene match: 6. The CDR3 spans 15 residues. CDR3 nucleotides: TGTGCCAGCAGCCCCAGACAGGGGGCCCCCTACGAGCAGTACTTC. Its translation: CASSPRQGAPYEQYF.